Below are 28 T cell receptor beta chains sequenced from a single sample in a study of CD8+ T cells in alopecia areata. As the sequencing template, cDNA was produced by extracting RNA and reverse transcribing it. The table came from immunoSEQ multiplex PCR; TCRdb's copy has only in-frame clones and leaves some out. This sample yields about 120,000 clones, of which less than 80% are seen a single time; about 3% belongs to the top ten. What was sequenced was CD4+ T cells sorted from blood. The receptors come from a human donor in good health.

The J gene is TRBJ1-1, the V gene TRBV9; D might be TRBD1 (5 bases). The V end was cut by 0 bases, the J end by 1 base, with 10 bases between. The CDR3 runs to 15 residues. Germline CDR1 reads SGDLS; CDR2 reads YYNGEE. The DNA for the CDR3 is TGTGCCAGCAGCGTAGATCGGGGGAGGAACACTGAAGCTTTCTTT. Translation: CASSVDRGRNTEAFF.

The chain has TRBV29-1 and TRBJ1-2; unclear D gene. From germline, CDR1 is SQVTM and CDR2 ANQGSEA. The germline V and J ends were trimmed by 5 bases and 8 bases, with 12 bases remaining between them. The CDR3 consists of 11 residues. CDR3 coding DNA: TGCAGCGTTTACGGGCCCTGGGGCTACACCTTC. This gives the protein CSVYGPWGYTF.

The CDR3 nucleotides read TGCAGCGTATCACAGGGTAGAACTGAAGCTTTCTTT. It is translated as CSVSQGRTEAFF. The J gene is TRBJ1-1, the V gene TRBV29-1, with a tentative D call TRBD1 (6 bases). V was pared by 6 bases and J by 5 bases, with 13 bases between. The CDR3 is 12 residues long. The germline V gene has CDR1 SQVTM and CDR2 ANQGSEA.

This clone came up a few times. V gene TRBV5-1 combines with J gene TRBJ2-7; D gene ambiguous. The V end lost 2 bases, the J end lost 4 bases, and 10 bases lay between the germline ends. The CDR3 has 13 amino acids. Germline V gene sequence: CDR1 SGHRS, CDR2 YFSETQ. This CDR3 is CASSFAARYEQYF. For the CDR3, the DNA is TGCGCCAGCAGCTTCGCAGCCCGGTACGAGCAGTACTTC.

The J gene is TRBJ2-2, the V gene TRBV5-1; TRBD1 agrees at 7 bases. The CDR3 is 15 amino acids. The V gene end was trimmed by 8 bases and the J gene end by 1 base; junction bases not matched to a gene: 8. Germline V CDR1 and CDR2: SGHRS, YFSETQ. CDR3 in amino acids: CASKDRPKNTGELFF. DNA of the CDR3: TGCGCCAGTAAGGACAGGCCGAAGAACACCGGGGAGCTGTTTTTT.

V is TRBV30 and J is TRBJ1-1, with TRBD1 matching 8 bases. The V and J ends lost 3 bases and 1 base, in that order; junction bases with no gene match: 10. The CDR3 runs to 16 residues. Germline CDR1 is GTSNPN and CDR2 is SVGIG (reference sequence). The CDR3: CAWRLPGTGRNTEAFF. In nucleotides, the CDR3 is TGTGCCTGGAGGCTCCCCGGGACAGGCCGGAACACTGAAGCTTTCTTT.

This clone was seen only once. V and J are TRBV25-1 and TRBJ2-6; possibly TRBD2 for D (6 bases). Trimming left V 4 bases short and J 0 bases short, with 16 bases between. Germline loops: CDR1 MGHDK, CDR2 SYGVNS. The CDR3 runs 18 residues. The CDR3 DNA sequence: TGTGCCAGCAGTGGGTTGGGACTTCCAGCCTCTGGGGCCAACGTCCTGACTTTC. It codes for CASSGLGLPASGANVLTF.

This clone was recorded once. The chain links TRBV15 to TRBJ2-1; 10 bases line up with TRBD2. The CDR3 is 16 residues long. V lost 3 bases to trimming and J lost 9 bases; unmatched junction nucleotides: 11. Germline CDR1 reads LNHNV; CDR2 reads YYDKDF (reference sequence). The CDR3 coding sequence is TGTGCCACCAGCAGTGGGGCTAGCGGGGGATTGATTGAGCAGTTCTTC. This codes for CATSSGASGGLIEQFF. Using reference TRBV15 and TRBJ2-1 for the parts outside the CDR3, the full variable domain is DAMVIQNPRYQVTQFGKPVTLSCSQTLNHNVMYWYQQKSSQAPKLLFHYYDKDFNNEADTPDNFQSRRPNTSFCFLDIRSPGLGDTAMYLCATSSGASGGLIEQFFGPGTRLTVL.

The chain carries TRBV29-1 and TRBJ2-5, with 13 bases lining up with TRBD2. After removal of 5 bases from V and 7 bases from J, the junction contained 7 bases not matched to a gene. The CDR3 is 14 amino acids. CDR1 is SQVTM, CDR2 ANQGSEA, per germline. CDR3 sequence (DNA): TGCAGCGTTTCGGGACTAGCGGGACTCGGGACCCAGTACTTC. Its translation is CSVSGLAGLGTQYF.

The chain recombines TRBV6-1 with TRBJ2-3; TRBD1 matches 8 bases. The germline gives CDR1 MNHNS, CDR2 SASEGT. The CDR3 is made up of 14 amino acids. Trimming took 5 bases from V and 1 from J; bases not matched to a gene: 2. As DNA, the CDR3 is TGTGCCAGCAGTTCGACAGGGGGCACAGATACGCAGTATTTT. Translated, it gives CASSSTGGTDTQYF.

The rearrangement joins TRBV6-1 to TRBJ2-4; 7 bases fit TRBD2. The V gene's germline CDR1 is MNHNS and CDR2 SASEGT. After removal of 2 bases from V and 8 bases from J, the junction contained 3 bases not matched to a gene. CDR3 length: 13 amino acids. The CDR3 bases are TGTGCCAGCAGTGAACAGCGGGGAGACATTCAGTACTTC. Translation: CASSEQRGDIQYF.

The chain couples TRBV25-1 to TRBJ1-2, with unresolved D. The CDR3 runs to 14 residues. V lost 0 bases, J lost 4 bases, and 9 bases lay in between. From germline, CDR1 is MGHDK and CDR2 SYGVNS. CDR3 nucleotide sequence: TGTGCCAGCAGTGAATACCCCGAGGCCTATGGCTACACCTTC. Amino acid sequence: CASSEYPEAYGYTF.

This clone appeared a single time. The gene calls are TRBV4-2 and TRBJ2-1; 10 bases are a match to TRBD2. V lost 1 base to trimming and J lost 12 bases; unmatched junction nucleotides: 12. Germline V gene lookup returns CDR1 LGHNA and CDR2 YNFKEQ. This CDR3 has 16 amino acids. For the CDR3, the DNA is TGTGCCAGCAGCCAAGCCGGGCTAGCGGGGGACCTAGTGCAGTTCTTC. Amino acids: CASSQAGLAGDLVQFF.

The gene calls are TRBV30 and TRBJ1-2; D unresolved. The germline gives CDR1 GTSNPN, CDR2 SVGIG (reference sequence). V lost 0 bases to trimming and J lost 1 base, with 3 bases between them. The CDR3 is 12 amino acids. In DNA form, the CDR3 reads TGTGCCTGGAGTGTAAATAACTATGGCTACACCTTC. This encodes CAWSVNNYGYTF.

For this clone: In the same sample, other DNA sequences code for this CDR3. CDR3 sequence (DNA): TGCAGCGTTGATACTAGCGGGGGAGAGACCCAGTACTTC. Residues: CSVDTSGGETQYF. The chain employs TRBV29-1 and TRBJ2-5; 11 nucleotides line up with TRBD2. Germline-derived CDR1 and CDR2 are SQVTM and ANQGSEA. V shed 3 bases, J shed 4 bases, and the junction held 1 base outside the gene matches. CDR3 size: 13 residues.

DNA of the CDR3: TGTGCCAGCAGCTTCAGTGAGACCCAGTACTTC. This sequence encodes CASSFSETQYF. The rearrangement uses TRBV7-9 and TRBJ2-5; D ambiguous. This CDR3 contains 11 residues. The germline gives CDR1 SEHNR, CDR2 FQNEAQ (reference sequence). Trimming removed 3 bases at V and 5 bases at J, with 4 bases between.

The chain has TRBV9 and TRBJ2-2; the match to TRBD1 covers 9 bases. Germline CDR1 reads SGDLS; CDR2 reads YYNGEE. With 3 bases clipped from V and 5 bases from J, the junction kept 5 bases outside the gene matches. This CDR3 is built from 15 residues. CDR3 residues: CASSDRDRVTGELFF. The DNA for the CDR3 is TGTGCCAGCAGCGACCGGGACAGGGTTACCGGGGAGCTGTTTTTT.

This chain joins TRBV2 and TRBJ2-5, with a possible D match to TRBD1 (7 bases). There are 15 residues in the CDR3. Trimming stripped 8 bases from V and 9 bases from J, with 25 bases between. Germline values: CDR1 SNHLY, CDR2 FYNNEI. CDR3 bases: TGTGCCAGCTCTAAGGGGGCGGGAACAGGGGTGGCCCAGTACTTC. Protein sequence: CASSKGAGTGVAQYF.

The V call is TRBV7-9, the J call TRBJ1-6; 8 nucleotides agree with TRBD1. The V segment lost 4 bases and the J segment 10 bases; nucleotides outside the gene matches: 3. Germline-derived CDR1 and CDR2 are SEHNR and FQNEAQ (reference sequence). This CDR3 contains 13 residues. CDR3 nucleotides: TGTGCCAGCAGCTCGACAGGGGTATCACCCCTCCACTTT. Translating gives CASSSTGVSPLHF.

The V gene is TRBV2, the J gene TRBJ2-5; weak D call: TRBD2 (5 bases). Trimming pared 4 bases from V and 5 bases from J, leaving 14 bases between. The germline CDR1 and CDR2 sequences are SNHLY and FYNNEI. This CDR3 contains 14 residues. The CDR3 is CASSADRRRETQYF. DNA for the CDR3: TGTGCCAGCAGTGCGGACCGGAGGAGGGAGACCCAGTACTTC.

The V and J genes are TRBV7-8 and TRBJ2-1, with D hard to call. This CDR3 spans 12 amino acids. V lost 1 base, J lost 9 bases, and 7 bases lay in between. CDR1 and CDR2 from the germline V gene are SGHVS and FQNEAQ. The CDR3 sequence is CASSLGPREQFF. In DNA, the CDR3 is TGTGCCAGCAGCTTAGGCCCCCGTGAGCAGTTCTTC.

This clone was detected only a few times. The chain recombines TRBV29-1 with TRBJ1-5; D remains unclear. The V gene lost 6 bases and the J gene lost 6 bases, with 15 bases spanning the gap. CDR3 size: 13 residues. CDR1 and CDR2 (germline): SQVTM, ANQGSEA. CDR3 sequence reads: CSVVYSGSQPQHF. The CDR3 nucleotides read TGCAGCGTCGTCTACAGTGGAAGTCAGCCCCAGCATTTT.

This chain uses TRBV19 with TRBJ1-5, with unresolved D. Germline values: CDR1 LNHDA, CDR2 SQIVND (reference sequence). The CDR3 loop spans 13 amino acids. The V gene lost 1 base and the J gene lost 7 bases, with 8 bases spanning the gap. The CDR3 bases are TGTGCCAGTAGTATAGCCGGGAAGCAGCCCCAGCATTTT. Translation: CASSIAGKQPQHF.

The chain combines TRBV30 with TRBJ1-2; D not certain. V was cut by 3 bases and J by 4 bases, with 15 bases left in between. The CDR3 is 14 residues long. Germline CDR1 GTSNPN, CDR2 SVGIG (reference sequence). DNA for the CDR3: TGTGCCTGGAGAAGCCAATGGGTCCTCTATGGCTACACCTTC. Its translation: CAWRSQWVLYGYTF.

This chain links TRBV7-9 with TRBJ1-1; D is undetermined. Trimming took off 6 bases at V and 0 bases at J, with 17 bases between the two ends. There are 16 residues in the CDR3. The germline CDR1 and CDR2 sequences are SEHNR and FQNEAQ (reference sequence). CDR3 sequence (DNA): TGTGCCAGCAGTACCGGACTGACTATTATGAACACTGAAGCTTTCTTT. This sequence encodes CASSTGLTIMNTEAFF.

J is TRBJ2-2 and V is TRBV6-1, with D perhaps TRBD1 or TRBD2 (5 bases each). CDR1 and CDR2 from the germline V gene are MNHNS and SASEGT. Trimming took 8 bases from V and 1 from J, leaving 8 bases between them. This CDR3 region has 13 residues. The DNA for the CDR3 is TGTGCCAGCTTTGGGGGGAACACCGGGGAGCTGTTTTTT. Amino acids: CASFGGNTGELFF.

CDR3 nucleotide sequence: TGTGCCAGCGGTGACAGTTTTAACTATGGCTACACCTTC. Translating gives CASGDSFNYGYTF. The chain couples TRBV28 to TRBJ1-2, with D possibly TRBD1 on 5 matching bases. Germline V gene lookup returns CDR1 MDHEN and CDR2 SYDVKM. Trimming shortened V by 8 bases and J by 1 base, and 11 bases separated the two germline ends. The CDR3 is made up of 13 amino acids.

Only a few counts were recorded for this clone. V usage is TRBV29-1 and J usage is TRBJ2-7; 13 bases match TRBD2. CDR1 and CDR2 (germline): SQVTM, ANQGSEA. CDR3 length: 14 amino acids. V dropped 6 bases and J dropped 2; count of bases not matched to a gene: 4. The CDR3 region has the DNA TGCAGCGTCAGACTAGCGGGGGGCACCTACGAGCAGTACTTC. Translation gives CSVRLAGGTYEQYF.